These 30 T cell receptor beta chains were all obtained from the same sample, sequenced in a study of siplizumab effects on memory and regulatory T cells. The protocol was immunoSEQ multiplex PCR, while the TCRdb copy is restricted to in-frame clones and leaves out a portion. Of more than 75,000 clones in the sample, around 97% were seen once. Sequencing was done on a sample of naive CD4+ T cells sorted from blood. The receptors originated from a human donor in good health.

The chain combines TRBV5-1 with TRBJ2-5; 13 bases are shared with TRBD2. The length of the CDR3 is 16 residues. Germline CDR1 SGHRS, CDR2 YFSETQ. Unmatched junction bases numbered 6, after V lost 2 bases and J lost 5 bases. Here the CDR3 reads CASSFTSGGVGETQYF. CDR3 bases: TGCGCCAGCAGCTTTACTAGCGGGGGGGTCGGGGAGACCCAGTACTTC.

This clone occurred once. This sequence joins TRBV10-3 and TRBJ1-1; D remains unclear. The germline V and J ends were trimmed by 10 bases and 1 base, with 13 bases remaining between them. Per the germline V gene, CDR1 is ENHRY and CDR2 is SYGVKD. This CDR3 is 13 amino acids long. CDR3 in amino acids: CATSRTENTEAFF. DNA for the CDR3: TGTGCCACCTCCCGGACGGAGAACACTGAAGCTTTCTTT.

The chain joins TRBV18 to TRBJ2-5; D gene unclear. The V end was cut by 2 bases, the J end by 4 bases, with 8 bases between. The CDR3 is 13 amino acids. CDR1 is KGHSH, CDR2 LQKENI, per germline. Here the CDR3 reads CASSPSRPETQYF. DNA for the CDR3: TGTGCCAGCTCACCATCGAGACCAGAGACCCAGTACTTC. The full variable domain, with the rest looked up from reference TRBV18 and TRBJ2-5, is NAGVMQNPRHLVRRRGQEARLRCSPMKGHSHVYWYRQLPEEGLKFMVYLQKENIIDESGMPKERFSAEFPKEGPSILRIQQVVRGDSAAYFCASSPSRPETQYFGPGTRLLVL.

The chain is built from TRBV6-1 and TRBJ2-7; 8 bases are a match to TRBD1. J was trimmed by 2 bases and V by 4 bases; bases with no gene match: 7. The CDR3 consists of 15 residues. The germline V gene has CDR1 MNHNS and CDR2 SASEGT. CDR3 sequence reads: CASSGLGQVPYEQYF. The CDR3 coding sequence is TGTGCCAGCAGTGGACTGGGACAGGTCCCCTACGAGCAGTACTTC.

The table lists this clone with a count of one. The DNA of the CDR3 is TGTGCCAGCAGTTCCGGGAACGAGCAGTACTTC. It specifies CASSSGNEQYF. The chain combines TRBV27 with TRBJ2-5; TRBD2 might be the D (5 bases). The last part of the DNA fits TRBJ2-7 better; the J call may be wrong. Germline V gives CDR1 MNHEY, CDR2 SMNVEV (reference sequence). The CDR3 has 11 residues.

J is TRBJ1-2 and V is TRBV7-2, with no clear D. Trimming shortened V by 4 bases and J by 0 bases, and 12 bases separated the two germline ends. Germline lookup yields CDR1 SGHTA and CDR2 FQGNSA. CDR3 length equals 15 residues. The CDR3, as DNA: TGTGCCAGCAGCTCAAGGACTGGAGCTAACTATGGCTACACCTTC. It translates to CASSSRTGANYGYTF.

The genes are TRBV6-1 and TRBJ2-7, with D tentatively TRBD1 (5 bases). V was cut by 8 bases and J by 5 bases, with 13 bases left in between. CDR3 length equals 12 residues. Germline assignment: CDR1 MNHNS and CDR2 SASEGT. CDR3 in amino acids: CASLSQGNEQYF. The CDR3, as DNA: TGTGCCAGCCTTTCTCAGGGTAACGAGCAGTACTTC.

V usage is TRBV10-3 and J usage is TRBJ1-5, with D hard to call. The CDR3 sequence is 12 residues long. Germline V gene lookup returns CDR1 ENHRY and CDR2 SYGVKD. Trimming removed 3 bases at V and 5 bases at J, with 5 bases between. CDR3 in amino acids: CAISDRDQPQHF. The DNA for the CDR3 is TGTGCCATCAGTGATCGGGATCAGCCCCAGCATTTT.

The chain couples TRBV7-9 to TRBJ2-3; 9 bases fit TRBD2. The trim removed 2 bases at V and 8 bases at J, leaving 11 bases unmatched. The CDR3 loop spans 16 amino acids. Germline V gene lookup returns CDR1 SEHNR and CDR2 FQNEAQ (reference sequence). The CDR3 region is CASSLLVAGVARTQYF. In DNA, the CDR3 is TGTGCCAGCAGCTTACTGGTAGCGGGGGTTGCCCGTACGCAGTATTTT.

The chain is built from TRBV19 and TRBJ2-1; D is unresolved. Between the trimmed V and J ends, which lost 4 bases and 13 bases, there was a span of 11 bases. The CDR3 consists of 11 residues. Germline lookup yields CDR1 LNHDA and CDR2 SQIVND (reference sequence). The CDR3 bases are TGTGCCAGTAGTAGTAGTCAAGTACAGTTCTTC. Translating it yields CASSSSQVQFF.

The chain employs TRBV19 and TRBJ1-4; possible D gene TRBD1, 5 bases. The CDR3 runs to 17 residues. The V end lost 3 bases, the J end lost 1 base, and 15 bases lay between the germline ends. Germline V gene data show CDR1 as LNHDA and CDR2 as SQIVND (reference sequence). The DNA of the CDR3 is TGTGCCAGTAGTATGAGGACACTACGAGGAACTAATGAAAAACTGTTTTTT. This sequence encodes CASSMRTLRGTNEKLFF.

V is TRBV2 and J is TRBJ1-1; 7 bases align to TRBD1. The CDR3 loop spans 16 amino acids. Germline assignment: CDR1 SNHLY and CDR2 FYNNEI. Trimming removed 3 bases from V and 4 bases from J; junction bases left unmatched: 11. The CDR3 loop is CASSDFRRGQSTEAFF. The CDR3 DNA reads as TGTGCCAGCAGTGACTTTAGGAGGGGGCAGAGCACTGAAGCTTTCTTT. The full variable domain, its missing parts supplied by reference TRBV2 and TRBJ1-1, is EPEVTQTPSHQVTQMGQEVILRCVPISNHLYFYWYRQILGQKVEFLVSFYNNEISEKSEIFDDQFSVERPDGSNFTLKIRSTKLEDSAMYFCASSDFRRGQSTEAFFGQGTRLTVV.

This sequence joins TRBV13 and TRBJ2-5; D gene uncertain. The CDR3 spans 16 residues. Germline loops: CDR1 PRHDT, CDR2 FYEKMQ (reference sequence). V lost 4 bases, J lost 1 base, and 16 bases lay in between. CDR3 DNA sequence: TGTGCCAGCAGCTCCCATACCGCCTGGGGCCAAGAGACCCAGTACTTC. This sequence encodes CASSSHTAWGQETQYF.

This rearrangement joins TRBV7-9 to TRBJ2-7, with TRBD2 matching 11 bases. Germline CDR1 reads SEHNR; CDR2 reads FQNEAQ (reference sequence). The CDR3 extends over 15 amino acids. Trimming took 3 bases from V and 7 from J; bases not matched to a gene: 8. CDR3 DNA sequence: TGTGCCAGCAGCTTGGGGACTAGCGGCCTCTGGGAGCAGTACTTC. Its protein is CASSLGTSGLWEQYF.

The genes are TRBV28 and TRBJ2-2, with D possibly being TRBD1 (5 bases). Germline-derived CDR1 and CDR2 are MDHEN and SYDVKM. The V and J ends lost 5 bases and 1 base respectively, with 8 bases between them. CDR3 length: 14 amino acids. CDR3 sequence (DNA): TGTGCCAGCAGTACCCAGGGGAACACCGGGGAGCTGTTTTTT. Residues: CASSTQGNTGELFF.

The chain links TRBV7-9 to TRBJ2-7; TRBD2 aligns across 7 bases. Trimming took 1 base from V and 0 from J; bases not matched to a gene: 6. Germline V lookup: CDR1 SEHNR, CDR2 FQNEAQ (reference sequence). The CDR3 totals 16 residues. The CDR3 nucleotides are TGTGCCAGCAGCTTAGTAAGGGCTAGCGGCTCCTACGAGCAGTACTTC. Translation: CASSLVRASGSYEQYF.

This clone occurred once. This rearrangement joins TRBV6-6 to TRBJ1-4, with 9 nucleotides matching TRBD1. Per germline, CDR1 MNHNY and CDR2 SVGAGI (reference sequence). The V and J ends lost 6 bases and 7 bases, in that order; junction bases with no gene match: 3. This CDR3 spans 13 amino acids. The CDR3, as DNA: TGTGCCAGCAGCCGGGACAGGGTTGAAAAACTGTTTTTT. Translating it yields CASSRDRVEKLFF.

V is TRBV6-5 and J is TRBJ2-7; 11 bases are shared with TRBD1. Germline CDR1 is MNHEY and CDR2 is SVGAGI. Trimming cost V 6 bases and J 6 bases; bases outside gene matches: 7. This CDR3 region has 14 residues. The CDR3 nucleotides read TGTGCCAGCAGATACCTCGGGACAGGGGGCGAGCAGTACTTC. Amino acid sequence: CASRYLGTGGEQYF.

The chain joins TRBV10-1 to TRBJ2-5, with D unresolved. CDR1 is WNHNN, CDR2 SYGVQD, per germline (reference sequence). This CDR3 is built from 18 residues. With 10 bases removed from V and 2 bases from J, the gap between germline ends came to 29 bases. CDR3 sequence (DNA): TGCGCCACCCTCGGTCACCAATTTCTCCTTGAACCTCAAGAGACCCAGTACTTC. It encodes CATLGHQFLLEPQETQYF.

The V call is TRBV27, the J call TRBJ2-5; 12 positions agree with TRBD2. The CDR3 has 18 residues. In germline, CDR1 is MNHEY, CDR2 SMNVEV (reference sequence). J lost 2 bases, V lost 0 bases, and 7 bases had no gene match. The CDR3: CASSLSPTSGGTQETQYF. In nucleotides, the CDR3 is TGTGCCAGCAGTTTATCCCCTACTAGCGGGGGGACACAAGAGACCCAGTACTTC.

This chain links TRBV7-3 with TRBJ1-1; D gene ambiguous. Germline CDR1 is SGHTA and CDR2 is FQGTGA. Trimming took 0 bases from V and 1 from J, leaving 9 bases between them. This CDR3 has 15 residues. CDR3 residues: CASSLTGDGNTEAFF. The DNA for the CDR3 is TGTGCCAGCAGCTTAACAGGTGACGGGAACACTGAAGCTTTCTTT.

The chain uses TRBV7-2 and TRBJ1-2, with 7 positions matching TRBD1. The CDR3 is 13 amino acids. V shed 5 bases and J 2 bases; nucleotides not matched to a gene: 2. Germline lookup yields CDR1 SGHTA and CDR2 FQGNSA. CDR3: CASSPGQNYGYTF. For the CDR3, the DNA is TGTGCCAGCAGCCCGGGACAGAACTATGGCTACACCTTC.

The rearrangement links TRBV19 to TRBJ2-3; 11 bases line up with TRBD1. The CDR3 extends over 18 amino acids. The germline V gene has CDR1 LNHDA and CDR2 SQIVND (reference sequence). V shed 5 bases, J shed 2 bases, and the junction held 12 bases outside the gene matches. CDR3 protein: CASSHRGQGAGTTDTQYF. The CDR3 DNA reads TGTGCCAGTAGTCATCGAGGACAGGGGGCCGGTACCACAGATACGCAGTATTTT.

V usage is TRBV18 and J usage is TRBJ2-7; TRBD2 is a possible D gene (7 bases). There are 14 residues in the CDR3. Germline CDR1 and CDR2: KGHSH and LQKENI. The V gene lost 6 bases and the J gene lost 3 bases, with 15 bases spanning the gap. CDR3 DNA sequence: TGTGCCAGCTCTGAGGGGGAGGGGAGCTACGAGCAGTACTTC. It yields the protein CASSEGEGSYEQYF.

The chain couples TRBV7-6 to TRBJ2-6, with 7 nucleotides matching TRBD1. Germline V CDR1 and CDR2: SGHVS, FNYEAQ. This CDR3 region has 16 residues. V lost 3 bases to trimming and J lost 0 bases; unmatched junction nucleotides: 2. CDR3: CASSLTGFSGANVLTF. DNA for the CDR3: TGTGCCAGCAGCTTGACAGGGTTCTCTGGGGCCAACGTCCTGACTTTC.

CDR3 amino acids: CASSLETDTQYF. CDR3 sequence (DNA): TGTGCCAGCAGCTTAGAGACAGATACGCAGTATTTT. J is TRBJ2-3 and V is TRBV7-9; D ambiguous. Germline V gives CDR1 SEHNR, CDR2 FQNEAQ (reference sequence). The CDR3 has 12 residues. V lost 1 base and J 3 bases, leaving 2 bases between the germline ends.

The chain links TRBV25-1 to TRBJ2-3; 14 positions agree with TRBD2. This CDR3 is built from 17 residues. Per germline, CDR1 MGHDK and CDR2 SYGVNS. V shed 2 bases and J 3 bases; nucleotides not matched to a gene: 4. The CDR3 sequence is CASSELRLAGGTDTQYF. CDR3 DNA sequence: TGTGCCAGCAGTGAACTCCGACTAGCGGGGGGGACAGATACGCAGTATTTT.

This clone was seen a single time. This CDR3 reads CASSAGQALSNEKLFF. CDR3 coding DNA: TGTGCCAGCAGCGCAGGACAGGCCCTCTCTAATGAAAAACTGTTTTTT. V gene TRBV5-8 combines with J gene TRBJ1-4; TRBD1 matches 7 bases. Trimming cost V 4 bases and J 3 bases; bases outside gene matches: 9. Per germline, CDR1 SGHTS and CDR2 YDEGEE. This CDR3 is 16 amino acids long.

The chain is built from TRBV5-6 and TRBJ2-7; no reliable D call. Trimming shortened V by 1 base and J by 1 base, and 6 bases separated the two germline ends. The CDR3 sequence is 13 residues long. From germline, CDR1 is SGHDT and CDR2 YYEEEE. The CDR3: CASSLLPSYEQYF. In DNA form, the CDR3 reads TGTGCCAGCAGCTTGTTACCATCCTACGAGCAGTACTTC. The whole variable domain, remainder taken from reference TRBV5-6 and TRBJ2-7, is DAGVTQSPTHLIKTRGQQVTLRCSPKSGHDTVSWYQQALGQGPQFIFQYYEEEERQRGNFPDRFSGHQFPNYSSELNVNALLLGDSALYLCASSLLPSYEQYFGPGTRLTVT.

The V and J genes are TRBV4-2 and TRBJ2-5; TRBD2 might be the D (5 bases). This CDR3 is 15 amino acids long. Germline values: CDR1 LGHNA, CDR2 YNFKEQ. V dropped 4 bases and J dropped 5 bases, with 17 bases sitting between them. CDR3 region: CASSPAAGSWETQYF. DNA of the CDR3: TGTGCCAGCAGCCCAGCCGCGGGCTCGTGGGAGACCCAGTACTTC.